This T cell receptor (beta chain) was sequenced during a study of blood T cell repertoires in COVID-19. Study in general: Acute and convalescent COVID-19 specimens originated in the United States, Italy and Spain. Nucleic acid was either cDNA or gDNA, and it came from T cells, B-cell-depleted T cells, or PBMCs.

After removal of 3 bases from V and 4 bases from J, the junction contained 4 bases not matched to a gene. This CDR3 is 15 amino acids long. Germline V gives CDR1 LGHDT, CDR2 YNNKEL (reference sequence). Authors' analysis steps: Using reference gene primer amplification, nucleated cell counts were estimated. Profiled with immunoSEQ multiplex PCR; TCRdb holds only in-frame clones, not every one. V and J calls and clone size are given by that table; D and trimming were obtained from the DNA. The sample has about 220,000 clones; around 80% are singletons. V usage is TRBV3-1 (or the pseudogene TRBV3-2) and J usage is TRBJ2-2, with 8 bases that match TRBD1. The specimen was peripheral blood. This sequence originates from a man aged 25 to 40 with active or convalescent COVID-19. CDR3 in DNA: TGTGCCAGCAGCCATTTCGACAGGGGCACCGGGGAGCTGTTTTTT. Protein: CASSHFDRGTGELFF.